Following are 9 T cell receptor beta chains from one sample sequenced in a study of read filtering for tumor transcriptome and immune sequencing. This library used around 400 ng RNA and molecular barcoded adaptors spanning alpha/delta and beta/gamma chains. TCRdb processed the reads anew with MiXCR; each CDR3 protein has one entry. The sample shows 50,000 or so distinct CDR3 sequences, roughly 19% of them seen only once. The source material was a population of CD138-negative cells sorted from bone marrow. Receptors originate from a donor aged 40 or older with multiple myeloma.

This clonotype occurred many times. This sequence joins TRBV6-6 and TRBJ1-2, with TRBD1 matching over 9 bases. CDR1 MNHNY and CDR2 SVGAGI come from the germline V gene (reference sequence). Trimming at V came to 2 bases and at J to 8 bases, leaving 6 bases not matched to a gene. The CDR3 covers 14 residues. The CDR3, as DNA: TGTGCCAGCAGTTACACCGGGACAGGGCAAGGCTACACCTTC. Its translation: CASSYTGTGQGYTF.

This clonotype was counted ten times or more. The rearrangement uses TRBV27 and TRBJ2-4; TRBD2 might be the D (5 bases). The CDR3 runs to 14 residues. The V and J ends lost 4 bases and 0 bases respectively, with 7 bases between them. CDR1 MNHEY and CDR2 SMNVEV come from the germline V gene (reference sequence). This CDR3 is CASSSGGAKNIQYF. CDR3 bases: TGTGCCAGCAGTTCCGGAGGAGCCAAAAACATTCAGTACTTC.

This clonotype has only a few counts. The rearrangement joins TRBV19 to TRBJ2-3, with D maybe TRBD2 (6 bases). Trimming pared 5 bases from V and 2 bases from J, leaving 17 bases between. CDR1 is LNHDA and CDR2 is SQIVND in the germline V gene (reference sequence). The length of the CDR3 is 16 residues. The CDR3 DNA follows: TGTGCCAGTAGTTTCCGACTAGAGGACTACACAGATACGCAGTATTTT. Amino acids: CASSFRLEDYTDTQYF.

As concerns this clonotype: Being one base from a much bigger clone, this may be a read error. The gene calls are TRBV7-2 and TRBJ2-3, with D tentatively TRBD2 (5 bases). The CDR3 has 11 residues. Germline V lookup: CDR1 SGHTA, CDR2 FQGNSA. Trimming stripped 7 bases from V and 9 bases from J, with 11 bases between. The CDR3 region has the DNA TGTGCCAGCACCCTAGAGGGCACGCAGTATTTT. Amino acid sequence: CASTLEGTQYF.

By share, this clonotype ranks as medium-sized (0.01 to 0.1%). CDR3 sequence (DNA): TGCGCCAGCAGCCAAGGGGTCTGGAGCCGAGACAATGAGCAGTTCTTC. It encodes CASSQGVWSRDNEQFF. The genes are TRBV4-3 and TRBJ2-1, with no clear D. Germline V gives CDR1 LGHNA, CDR2 YSLEER. This CDR3 region has 16 residues. V gave up 1 base and J gave up 5 bases, with 15 bases separating them.

Turning to this clonotype: This sequence may be a read error, since a much larger clone differs from it by one base. The chain employs TRBV12-3 or TRBV12-4 and TRBJ1-1, with a weak D call TRBD1 (6 bases). The length of the CDR3 is 13 residues. V was trimmed by 5 bases and J by 4 bases, leaving 11 bases between them. As DNA, the CDR3 is TGTGCCAGCAGTACGCAGGGGAGCACTGAAGCTTTCTTT. This gives the protein CASSTQGSTEAFF.

This clonotype showed up many times. V and J are TRBV5-1 and TRBJ2-2; 10 nucleotides agree with TRBD1. CDR1 SGHRS and CDR2 YFSETQ come from the germline V gene. This CDR3 region has 16 residues. V shed 4 bases, J shed 7 bases, and the junction held 10 bases outside the gene matches. DNA for the CDR3: TGCGCCAGCAGCCCCGGGACAGGGGTACACGTCGGGGAGCTGTTTTTT. Translating gives CASSPGTGVHVGELFF.

This clonotype was seen at least ten times. The chain uses TRBV10-3 and TRBJ2-4; 9 bases align to TRBD1. From germline, CDR1 is ENHRY and CDR2 SYGVKD. V shed 6 bases and J 7 bases; nucleotides not matched to a gene: 7. The CDR3 runs to 14 residues. The CDR3: CAISPGQGANIQYF. CDR3 DNA sequence: TGTGCCATCAGCCCGGGACAGGGAGCCAACATTCAGTACTTC.

A remark on this clonotype: One junction end disagrees with the germline gene, perhaps due to a read error. The chain is built from TRBV3-1 and TRBJ1-1, with 7 positions matching TRBD1. Germline V gene sequence: CDR1 LGHDT, CDR2 YNNKEL (reference sequence). The CDR3 sequence is 19 residues long. CDR3 amino acids: CVSSQERWERRGLQTEAFF. The CDR3 region has the DNA TGCGTCAGCAGCCAAGAAAGGTGGGAGCGTAGGGGGCTGCAGACTGAAGCTTTCTTT.